This is a list of T cell receptor beta chains from one sample in a study of CD8 T cells in ankylosing spondylitis. TCRdb re-called the 5' RACE reads with MiXCR, one entry per CDR3 protein. The sample lists about 240,000 distinct CDR3 sequences, over 8.5% occurring once. Sequenced: blood, either unsorted or a sorted T cell fraction (not recorded which). Receptors originate from a male donor with ankylosing spondylitis or in good health (not recorded which). CDR3s include the opening cysteine and the closing phenylalanine or tryptophan. The D gene is left open where the match is weak. Clone size is shown for a subset of rows, as once, few, many or a class of expanded clone.

d_call: TRBD2; j_call: TRBJ2-7; clone_size: many; v_call: TRBV3-1; cdr3_nt: TGTGCCAGCAGCCAAGACCCGGGAGCGGGATATGGATACGAGCAGTACTTC; cdr3_aa: CASSQDPGAGYGYEQYF
d_call: .; j_call: TRBJ2-7; clone_size: many; v_call: TRBV6-1; cdr3_nt: TGTGCCAGCAGAGACCGGGACTTCAACTACGAGCAGTACTTC; cdr3_aa: CASRDRDFNYEQYF
d_call: .; j_call: TRBJ2-7; clone_size: .; v_call: TRBV11-3; cdr3_nt: TGTGCCAGCAGCTTTTACGGGGGGCCCCTCTACGAGCAGTACTTC; cdr3_aa: CASSFYGGPLYEQYF
d_call: TRBD1; j_call: TRBJ2-1; clone_size: .; v_call: TRBV5-1; cdr3_nt: TGCGCCAGCAGCTTGGTACAGGGGTTCTACAATGAGCAGTTCTTC; cdr3_aa: CASSLVQGFYNEQFF
d_call: TRBD2; j_call: TRBJ2-1; clone_size: many; v_call: TRBV11-2; cdr3_nt: TGTGCCAGCACCCTGGGCCCTCATAGCGGGAGGTCCTACAATGAGCAGTTCTTC; cdr3_aa: CASTLGPHSGRSYNEQFF
d_call: .; j_call: TRBJ2-1; clone_size: many; v_call: TRBV5-1; cdr3_nt: TGCGCCAGCAGCTTGAGGCAGGTTCATTACAATGAGCAGTTCTTC; cdr3_aa: CASSLRQVHYNEQFF
d_call: .; j_call: TRBJ1-1; clone_size: many; v_call: TRBV10-3; cdr3_nt: TGTGCCATCAGTTTACAGGGCCCAGCTGAAGCTTTCTTT; cdr3_aa: CAISLQGPAEAFF
d_call: .; j_call: TRBJ2-6; clone_size: many; v_call: TRBV10-3; cdr3_nt: TGTGCCATCAGTGATTCTGGGGCCAACGTCCTGACTTTC; cdr3_aa: CAISDSGANVLTF
d_call: TRBD1; j_call: TRBJ1-2; clone_size: many; v_call: TRBV7-9; cdr3_nt: TGTGCCAGCAGCGGCGGACAGGCCTATGGCTACACCTTC; cdr3_aa: CASSGGQAYGYTF
d_call: TRBD2; j_call: TRBJ2-1; clone_size: .; v_call: TRBV7-9; cdr3_nt: TGTGCCAGCAGCCCGATGGGAGGGAGCTCCTACAATGAGCAGTTCTTC; cdr3_aa: CASSPMGGSSYNEQFF
d_call: .; j_call: TRBJ1-1; clone_size: many; v_call: TRBV20-1; cdr3_nt: TGCAGTGCTAAGCGAAGGCAGGTCACTGAAGCTTTCTTT; cdr3_aa: CSAKRRQVTEAFF
d_call: TRBD1; j_call: TRBJ2-1; clone_size: many; v_call: TRBV5-6; cdr3_nt: TGTGCCAGCAGCCTAAGACAGGGGGTTAATGAGCAGTTCTTC; cdr3_aa: CASSLRQGVNEQFF
d_call: .; j_call: TRBJ1-1; clone_size: many; v_call: TRBV29-1; cdr3_nt: TGCAGCGTTGGGCCCTCCACCGGAGCTTTCTTT; cdr3_aa: CSVGPSTGAFF
d_call: .; j_call: TRBJ1-5; clone_size: .; v_call: TRBV2; cdr3_nt: TGTGCCAGCAGTGAAATCAGTCCTAATCAGCCCCAGCATTTT; cdr3_aa: CASSEISPNQPQHF
d_call: .; j_call: TRBJ1-1; clone_size: many; v_call: TRBV3-1; cdr3_nt: TGTGCCAGCAGCCAAGAGGCAGCGAACACTGAAGCTTTCTTT; cdr3_aa: CASSQEAANTEAFF
d_call: TRBD2; j_call: TRBJ2-7; clone_size: many; v_call: TRBV7-2; cdr3_nt: TGTGCCAGCCAACCGGGACTAGCGGTTTACGAGCAGTACTTC; cdr3_aa: CASQPGLAVYEQYF
d_call: TRBD1; j_call: TRBJ2-3; clone_size: many; v_call: TRBV11-2; cdr3_nt: TGTGCCAGCAGCCCGCCCGACAGGGGCCCAGATACGCAGTATTTT; cdr3_aa: CASSPPDRGPDTQYF
d_call: .; j_call: TRBJ2-4; clone_size: .; v_call: TRBV18; cdr3_nt: TGTGCCAGCTCACCAACGTCCGATCCGTTGAGGGAAAACATTCAGTACTTC; cdr3_aa: CASSPTSDPLRENIQYF
d_call: .; j_call: TRBJ1-2; clone_size: many; v_call: TRBV27; cdr3_nt: TGTGCCAGCAGTTTACGGGGGGAAGGTGGCTACACCTTC; cdr3_aa: CASSLRGEGGYTF
d_call: TRBD2; j_call: TRBJ2-4; clone_size: .; v_call: TRBV7-8; cdr3_nt: TGTGCCAGCAGCTACCGACTAGCGGGAGACTCCATAGCCAAAAACATTCAGTACTTC; cdr3_aa: CASSYRLAGDSIAKNIQYF
d_call: TRBD2; j_call: TRBJ2-1; clone_size: few; v_call: TRBV20-1; cdr3_nt: TGCAGTGCTAGAGATTGGGGGACTAGCGGGGAACGGGAGCAGTTCTTC; cdr3_aa: CSARDWGTSGEREQFF
d_call: TRBD2; j_call: TRBJ2-1; clone_size: many; v_call: TRBV20-1; cdr3_nt: TGCAGTGCTAGAGAGGGGTCGGGACTAGCGGCGCAGGAGTTCTTC; cdr3_aa: CSAREGSGLAAQEFF
d_call: TRBD2; j_call: TRBJ2-1; clone_size: many; v_call: TRBV10-3; cdr3_nt: TGTGCCACCCAACCGGGACTAGCGGGAGGTGAGCAGTTCTTC; cdr3_aa: CATQPGLAGGEQFF
d_call: TRBD1; j_call: TRBJ1-6; clone_size: many; v_call: TRBV7-9; cdr3_nt: TGTGCCAGCAGCTTAGTGCCAGACAGGGGGTCACCCCTCCACTTT; cdr3_aa: CASSLVPDRGSPLHF